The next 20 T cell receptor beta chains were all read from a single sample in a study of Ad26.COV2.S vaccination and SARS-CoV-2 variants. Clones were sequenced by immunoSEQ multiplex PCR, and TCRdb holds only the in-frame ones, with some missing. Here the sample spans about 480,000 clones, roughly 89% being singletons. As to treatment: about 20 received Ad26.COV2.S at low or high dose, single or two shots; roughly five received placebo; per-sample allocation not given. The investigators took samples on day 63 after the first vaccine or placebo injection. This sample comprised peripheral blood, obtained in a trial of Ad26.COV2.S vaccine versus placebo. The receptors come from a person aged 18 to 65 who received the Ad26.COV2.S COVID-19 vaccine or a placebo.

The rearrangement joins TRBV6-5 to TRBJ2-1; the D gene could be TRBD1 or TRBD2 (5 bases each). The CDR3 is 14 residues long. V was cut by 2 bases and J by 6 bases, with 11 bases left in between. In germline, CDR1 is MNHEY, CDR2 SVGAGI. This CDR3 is CASSYGYGTNEQFF. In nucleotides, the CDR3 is TGTGCCAGCAGTTACGGGTACGGGACCAATGAGCAGTTCTTC.

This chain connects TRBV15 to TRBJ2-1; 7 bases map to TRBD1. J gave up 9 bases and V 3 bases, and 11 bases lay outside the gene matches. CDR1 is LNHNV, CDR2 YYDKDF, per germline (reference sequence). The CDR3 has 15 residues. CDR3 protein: CATSSDRDYGSEQFF. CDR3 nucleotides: TGTGCCACCAGCAGCGACAGGGATTATGGTAGTGAGCAGTTCTTC.

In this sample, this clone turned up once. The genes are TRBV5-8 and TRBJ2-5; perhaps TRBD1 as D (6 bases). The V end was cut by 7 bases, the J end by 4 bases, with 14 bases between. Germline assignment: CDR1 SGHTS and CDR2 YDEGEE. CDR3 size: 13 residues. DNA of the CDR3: TGTGCCAGCGGCATGGGGGCGGCAGAGACCCAGTACTTC. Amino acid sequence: CASGMGAAETQYF.

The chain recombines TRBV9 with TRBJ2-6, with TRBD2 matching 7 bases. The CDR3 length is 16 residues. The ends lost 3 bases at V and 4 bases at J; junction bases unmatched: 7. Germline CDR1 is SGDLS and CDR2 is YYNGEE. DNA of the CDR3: TGTGCCAGCAGCGCAGGACTAGGAAGGGGGGCCAACGTCCTGACTTTC. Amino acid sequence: CASSAGLGRGANVLTF.

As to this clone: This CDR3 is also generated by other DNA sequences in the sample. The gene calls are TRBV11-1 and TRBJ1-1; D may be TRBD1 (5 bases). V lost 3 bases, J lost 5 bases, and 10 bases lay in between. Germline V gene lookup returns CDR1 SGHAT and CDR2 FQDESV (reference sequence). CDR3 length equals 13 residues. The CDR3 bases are TGTGCCAGCAGCTTGGGGGGGGTGACTGAAGCTTTCTTT. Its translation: CASSLGGVTEAFF.

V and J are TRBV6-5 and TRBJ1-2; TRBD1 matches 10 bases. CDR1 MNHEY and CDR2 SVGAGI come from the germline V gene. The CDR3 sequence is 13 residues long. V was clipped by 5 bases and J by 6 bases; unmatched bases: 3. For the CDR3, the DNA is TGTGCCAGCAGTCCAGACAGGGGGCATGGCTACACCTTC. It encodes CASSPDRGHGYTF.

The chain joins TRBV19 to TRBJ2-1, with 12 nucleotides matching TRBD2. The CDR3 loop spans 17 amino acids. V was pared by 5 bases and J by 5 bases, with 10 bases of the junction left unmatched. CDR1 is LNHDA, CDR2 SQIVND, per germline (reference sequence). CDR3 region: CASSLGLAGPSNNEQFF. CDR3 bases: TGTGCCAGTAGTCTAGGACTAGCGGGACCGTCCAACAATGAGCAGTTCTTC.

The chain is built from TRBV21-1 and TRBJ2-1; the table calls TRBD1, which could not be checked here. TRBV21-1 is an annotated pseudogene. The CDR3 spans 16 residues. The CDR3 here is CASSKENGQASNEQFF. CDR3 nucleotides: TGTGCCAGCAGCAAAGAAAACGGACAGGCGAGCAATGAGCAGTTCTTC.

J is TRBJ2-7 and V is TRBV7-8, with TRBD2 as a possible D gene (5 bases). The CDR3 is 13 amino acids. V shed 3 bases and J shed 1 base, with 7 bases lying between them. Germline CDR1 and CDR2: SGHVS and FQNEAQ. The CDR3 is CASSFTSSYEQYF. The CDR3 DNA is TGTGCCAGCAGCTTTACTAGTTCCTACGAGCAGTACTTC.

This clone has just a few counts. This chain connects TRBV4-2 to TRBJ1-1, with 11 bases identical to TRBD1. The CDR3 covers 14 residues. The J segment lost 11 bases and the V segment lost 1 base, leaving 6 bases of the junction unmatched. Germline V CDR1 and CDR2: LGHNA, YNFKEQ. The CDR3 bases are TGTGCCAGCAGCCAAGCCGGGACAGGGGGTTATGCTTTCTTT. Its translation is CASSQAGTGGYAFF.

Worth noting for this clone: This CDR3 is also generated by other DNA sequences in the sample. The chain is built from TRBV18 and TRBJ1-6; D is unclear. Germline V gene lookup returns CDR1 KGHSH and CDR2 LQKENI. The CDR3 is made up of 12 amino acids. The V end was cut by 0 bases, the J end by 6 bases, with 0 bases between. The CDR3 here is CASSPPNSPLHF. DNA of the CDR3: TGTGCCAGCTCACCACCTAATTCACCCCTCCACTTT. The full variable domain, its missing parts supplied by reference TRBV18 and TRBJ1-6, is NAGVMQNPRHLVRRRGQEARLRCSPMKGHSHVYWYRQLPEEGLKFMVYLQKENIIDESGMPKERFSAEFPKEGPSILRIQQVVRGDSAAYFCASSPPNSPLHFGNGTRLTVT.

The CDR3 DNA sequence: TGTGCCAGCAGTTATGTGGGTTCGGGTACTGAAGCTTTCTTT. This codes for CASSYVGSGTEAFF. The rearrangement joins TRBV6-2 or TRBV6-3 to TRBJ1-1; D gene unclear. CDR3 length: 14 residues. V lost 3 bases to trimming and J lost 5 bases, with 13 bases between them. Germline V gene data show CDR1 as MNHEY and CDR2 as SVGEGT.

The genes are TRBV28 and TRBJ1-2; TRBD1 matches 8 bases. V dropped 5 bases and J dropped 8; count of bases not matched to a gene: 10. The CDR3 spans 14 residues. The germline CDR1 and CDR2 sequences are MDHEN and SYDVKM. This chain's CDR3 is CASSPQTGVRGYTF. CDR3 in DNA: TGTGCCAGCAGTCCCCAGACAGGGGTACGAGGCTACACCTTC.

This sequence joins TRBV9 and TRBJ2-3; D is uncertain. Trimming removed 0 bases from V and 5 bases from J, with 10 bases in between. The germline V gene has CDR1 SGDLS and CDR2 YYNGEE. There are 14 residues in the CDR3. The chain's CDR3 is CASSVGSLGDTQYF. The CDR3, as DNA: TGTGCCAGCAGCGTAGGAAGCCTCGGAGATACGCAGTATTTT.

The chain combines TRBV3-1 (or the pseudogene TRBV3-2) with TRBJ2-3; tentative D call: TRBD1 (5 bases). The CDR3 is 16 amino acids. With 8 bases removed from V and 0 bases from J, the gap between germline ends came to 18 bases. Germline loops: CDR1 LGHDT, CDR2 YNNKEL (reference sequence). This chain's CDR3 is CASGWGRTTSTDTQYF. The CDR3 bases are TGTGCCAGCGGGTGGGGCAGGACAACTAGCACAGATACGCAGTATTTT.

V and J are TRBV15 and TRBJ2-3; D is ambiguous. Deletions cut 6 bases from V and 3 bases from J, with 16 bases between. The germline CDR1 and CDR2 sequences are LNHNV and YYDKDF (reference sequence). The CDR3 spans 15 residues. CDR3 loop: CATSPTAGATDTQYF. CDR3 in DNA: TGTGCCACCAGTCCCACCGCAGGAGCGACAGATACGCAGTATTTT.

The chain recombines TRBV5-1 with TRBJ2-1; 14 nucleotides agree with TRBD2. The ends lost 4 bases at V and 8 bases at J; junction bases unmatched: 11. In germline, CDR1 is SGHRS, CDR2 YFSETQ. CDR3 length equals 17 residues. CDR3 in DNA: TGCGCCAGCAGCACCCAACCGGGACTAGCGGGAGTTCATGAGCAGTTCTTC. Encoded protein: CASSTQPGLAGVHEQFF.

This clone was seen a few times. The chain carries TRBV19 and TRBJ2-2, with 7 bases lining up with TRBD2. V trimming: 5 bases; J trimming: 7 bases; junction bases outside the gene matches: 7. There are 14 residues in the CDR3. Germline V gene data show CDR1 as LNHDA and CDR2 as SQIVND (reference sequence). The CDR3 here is CASSGGRAGGELFF. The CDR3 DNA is TGTGCCAGTAGTGGTGGGAGGGCCGGCGGGGAGCTGTTTTTT.

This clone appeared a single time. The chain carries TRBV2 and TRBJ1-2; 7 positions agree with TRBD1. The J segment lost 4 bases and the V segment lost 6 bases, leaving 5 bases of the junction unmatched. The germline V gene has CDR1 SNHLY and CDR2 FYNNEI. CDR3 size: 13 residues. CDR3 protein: CASRGGQSYGYTF. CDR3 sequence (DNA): TGTGCCAGCAGGGGGGGACAGTCCTATGGCTACACCTTC.

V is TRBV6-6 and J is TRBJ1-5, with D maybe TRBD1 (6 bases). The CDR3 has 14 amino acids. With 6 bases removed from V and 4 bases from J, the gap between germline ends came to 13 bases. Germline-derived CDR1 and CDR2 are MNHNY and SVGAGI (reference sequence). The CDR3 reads CASRGATGNQPQHF. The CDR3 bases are TGTGCCAGCAGGGGGGCAACGGGGAATCAGCCCCAGCATTTT.